The present T cell receptor (beta chain) was sequenced within a study of blood T cell repertoires in COVID-19. Per the original methods: Estimates of nucleated cell counts were drawn from the amplification of reference gene primers. The data were produced by immunoSEQ multiplex PCR, yet TCRdb's version contains in-frame clones alone and is incomplete. Clone size and V and J calls were adopted from that table, with D and trimming inferred from the DNA. The sample holds about 200,000 clones, 80% to 85% seen once. Individuals in the exposed group had encountered a COVID-19 case within 2 weeks preceding study entry. The CDR3 sequence is 12 residues long. V lost 6 bases and J lost 6, with 10 bases in between. Germline-derived CDR1 and CDR2 are SGHVS and FNYEAQ.

The TCR was taken from a woman in her 30s who had been exposed to COVID-19. The rearrangement uses TRBV7-6 and TRBJ2-3, with D perhaps TRBD1 (5 bases). The sample was PBMCs or T cells enriched from blood (not recorded which). The CDR3 region has the DNA TGTGCCAGCAGAGGGGCAGCCGATACGCAGTATTTT. Protein: CASRGAADTQYF.